The present TCR beta chain was sequenced within a study of OX40 agonist ivuxolimab in advanced cancers. Background on the study: The patients got ivuxolimab, which is an agonistic anti-OX40 (CD134) antibody.

This CDR3 spans 14 amino acids. Trimming removed 3 bases at V and 2 bases at J, with 11 bases between. Germline-derived CDR1 and CDR2 are SGHRS and YFSETQ. The table lists this clone with a few counts. The antigen remains undetermined. Clones were sequenced by immunoSEQ multiplex PCR, and TCRdb holds only the in-frame ones, with some missing. The repertoire holds 55,000 to 85,000 clones, with 80% as singletons. Regarding the study as a whole: Expanded clones belonging to CD8+ T cells outnumbered, on average, those of CD4+. Clonal expansion from baseline to week 6 occurred in both CD4+ and CD8+ T cells.

The sample was CD4+ or CD8+ T cells sorted from blood, taken in a trial of the OX40 agonist ivuxolimab. The TCR originated in an adult with an advanced solid tumor such as melanoma, head and neck, liver or kidney cancer. The chain combines TRBV5-1 with TRBJ1-2, with no clear D. Here the CDR3 reads CASSSMSGNYGYTF. CDR3 nucleotide sequence: TGCGCCAGCAGCTCTATGTCAGGAAACTATGGCTACACCTTC.